What follows are 30 T cell receptor beta chains derived from one specimen sequenced in a study of blood T cell repertoires in COVID-19. Measured with immunoSEQ multiplex PCR; TCRdb has only the in-frame clones, and not every one. The profile shows 100,000 to 120,000 clones, less than 85% of them singletons. Sequenced: peripheral blood. Receptors were obtained from a woman over 75 with acute or convalescent COVID-19.

V and J are TRBV11-2 and TRBJ1-2; TRBD1 aligns across 10 bases. The CDR3 spans 16 residues. Germline assignment: CDR1 SGHAT and CDR2 FQNNGV. V trimming: 3 bases; J trimming: 11 bases; junction bases outside the gene matches: 15. As DNA, the CDR3 is TGTGCCAGCAGCTTTTGGACAGGGGGAATGGTCGAGGAATACACCTTC. Protein product: CASSFWTGGMVEEYTF.

CDR3 nucleotide sequence: TGTGCCAGCAGTCTCCTGACAGGGTCTGGCTACACCTTC. Its protein is CASSLLTGSGYTF. The chain has TRBV2 and TRBJ1-2, with 7 nucleotides matching TRBD1. CDR1 SNHLY and CDR2 FYNNEI come from the germline V gene. CDR3 length: 13 amino acids. V gave up 5 bases and J gave up 7 bases; unmatched junction bases: 7.

About this clone: One end of the junction does not line up with germline, which may come from a read error. The genes are TRBV14 and TRBJ1-2; TRBD1 agrees at 7 bases. The CDR3 length is 13 residues. Germline CDR1 and CDR2: SGHDN and FVKESK. CDR3 residues: CASSQVWDSGYTF. Written as DNA, the CDR3 is TGTGCCAGCAGTCAAGTATGGGACAGTGGCTACACCTTC.

The CDR3 nucleotides are TGTGCCAGCAGTTTCGGGGGGTATGAAGCTTTCTTT. It yields the protein CASSFGGYEAFF. The V gene is TRBV28, the J gene TRBJ1-1; TRBD1 might be the D (5 bases). Germline V gene sequence: CDR1 MDHEN, CDR2 SYDVKM. Trimming pared 3 bases from V and 7 bases from J, leaving 9 bases between. This CDR3 comprises 12 residues.

The chain joins TRBV4-1 to TRBJ2-2; 10 bases line up with TRBD2. The V segment lost 4 bases and the J segment 5 bases; nucleotides outside the gene matches: 4. The CDR3 covers 15 residues. Germline V gives CDR1 MGHRA, CDR2 YSYEKL. The CDR3 nucleotides are TGCGCCAGCAGCCGAATGACTAGCGGGACCGGGGAGCTGTTTTTT. It is translated as CASSRMTSGTGELFF.

The rearrangement uses TRBV21-1 and TRBJ2-7; the DNA was not used to check the table's D call, TRBD1. TRBV21-1 is assigned pseudogene status. The CDR3 sequence is 19 residues long. The CDR3 bases are TGTGCCAGCAGCAAATCCGGGCCCAGACAGGGGGCTTTTACGGACGAGCAGTACTTC. It translates to CASSKSGPRQGAFTDEQYF.

The chain couples TRBV18 to TRBJ1-5; TRBD1 aligns across 7 bases. The CDR3 runs to 14 residues. Germline V gene data show CDR1 as KGHSH and CDR2 as LQKENI. After removal of 6 bases from V and 2 bases from J, the junction contained 4 bases not matched to a gene. The CDR3 sequence is CASSGTGGNQPQHF. CDR3 nucleotides: TGTGCCAGCTCGGGAACAGGGGGCAATCAGCCCCAGCATTTT.

In this sample, this clone turned up once. This chain uses TRBV30 with TRBJ1-3, with D possibly matching TRBD1 (6 bases). The CDR3 sequence is 15 residues long. V dropped 2 bases and J dropped 4 bases, with 15 bases sitting between them. Germline assignment: CDR1 GTSNPN and CDR2 SVGIG (reference sequence). This chain's CDR3 is CAWSPQQGSGNTIYF. In DNA form, the CDR3 reads TGTGCCTGGAGTCCGCAACAGGGATCCGGAAACACCATATATTTT.

The chain is built from TRBV10-3 and TRBJ1-5; TRBD1 matches 7 bases. The CDR3 loop spans 13 amino acids. The germline V gene encodes CDR1 ENHRY and CDR2 SYGVKD. J was trimmed by 5 bases and V by 10 bases; bases with no gene match: 8. CDR3 in amino acids: CASVGTVDQPQHF. CDR3 coding DNA: TGTGCCAGCGTTGGGACAGTTGATCAGCCCCAGCATTTT.

The chain carries TRBV11-1 and TRBJ2-1; D perhaps matches TRBD2 (5 bases). Trimming stripped 5 bases from V and 3 bases from J, with 17 bases between. CDR1 and CDR2 (germline): SGHAT, FQDESV (reference sequence). The CDR3 runs 16 residues. CDR3 region: CASSPQLAIHYNEQFF. The CDR3 bases are TGTGCCAGCAGCCCCCAATTAGCGATTCACTACAATGAGCAGTTCTTC.

The rearrangement uses TRBV7-3 and TRBJ2-6; no definite D call. The V end was cut by 1 base, the J end by 0 bases, with 7 bases between. Germline CDR1 SGHTA, CDR2 FQGTGA. This CDR3 region has 16 residues. The CDR3 nucleotides read TGTGCCAGCAGCTTAATGCCGAGCTCTGGGGCCAACGTCCTGACTTTC. Translation: CASSLMPSSGANVLTF.

This chain connects TRBV29-1 to TRBJ1-1, with 7 bases fitting TRBD1. Germline lookup yields CDR1 SQVTM and CDR2 ANQGSEA. Trimming removed 6 bases from V and 0 bases from J; junction bases left unmatched: 7. CDR3 size: 14 residues. This CDR3 is CSVVGQVVNTEAFF. Here the CDR3 DNA reads TGCAGCGTCGTCGGACAGGTCGTGAACACTGAAGCTTTCTTT.

The chain joins TRBV27 to TRBJ1-2; a possible D gene is TRBD1 (5 bases). The V gene lost 2 bases and the J gene lost 8 bases, with 12 bases spanning the gap. Germline V CDR1 and CDR2: MNHEY, SMNVEV (reference sequence). The CDR3 runs to 13 residues. The CDR3 here is CASSLNWAGGYTF. The CDR3 nucleotides are TGTGCCAGCAGTTTAAACTGGGCAGGGGGCTACACCTTC.

This clone was observed a single time. This sequence joins TRBV2 and TRBJ2-7; 14 bases fit TRBD2. The CDR3 consists of 15 residues. In germline, CDR1 is SNHLY, CDR2 FYNNEI. V gave up 5 bases and J gave up 6 bases; unmatched junction bases: 6. In DNA form, the CDR3 reads TGTGCCAGCAGTCCGGGACTAGCGGGAGATATCGAGCAGTACTTC. Its protein is CASSPGLAGDIEQYF.

Note on this clone: A much larger clone differs by one base, so this may be a read error. V is TRBV7-2 and J is TRBJ2-1, with 12 bases fitting TRBD2. The length of the CDR3 is 15 residues. Germline V lookup: CDR1 SGHTA, CDR2 FQGNSA. V was pared by 5 bases and J by 4 bases, with 3 bases of the junction left unmatched. The CDR3 is CASSLGLAGYNEQFF. The CDR3 DNA is TGTGCCAGCAGCCTAGGACTAGCGGGGTACAATGAGCAGTTCTTC.

This chain joins TRBV7-2 and TRBJ2-7; TRBD1 aligns across 8 bases. Germline lookup yields CDR1 SGHTA and CDR2 FQGNSA. This CDR3 region has 15 residues. Germline trimming cut 3 bases from V and 5 bases from J; bases unmatched to any gene: 9. The CDR3 loop reads CASSFNQGAWDEQYF. In DNA form, the CDR3 reads TGTGCCAGCAGCTTTAATCAGGGGGCCTGGGACGAGCAGTACTTC. Full variable domain (missing parts from reference TRBV7-2 and TRBJ2-7): GAGVSQSPSNKVTEKGKDVELRCDPISGHTALYWYRQSLGQGLEFLIYFQGNSAPDKSGLPSDRFSAERTGGSVSTLTIQRTQQEDSAVYLCASSFNQGAWDEQYFGPGTRLTVT.

This clone was seen a handful of times. This chain uses TRBV5-6 with TRBJ1-5; TRBD1 matches at 7 bases. Trimming took 3 bases from V and 4 from J; bases not matched to a gene: 4. The CDR3 length is 14 residues. Germline assignment: CDR1 SGHDT and CDR2 YYEEEE. CDR3 bases: TGTGCCAGCAGCTCACCGACAGGGAATCAGCCCCAGCATTTT. Translating gives CASSSPTGNQPQHF.

The V gene is TRBV19, the J gene TRBJ2-3; 10 bases fit TRBD1. The germline gives CDR1 LNHDA, CDR2 SQIVND (reference sequence). The trim removed 5 bases at V and 6 bases at J, leaving 11 bases unmatched. The CDR3 covers 16 residues. The CDR3 nucleotides read TGTGCCAGTAGTGCCTCGGGACAGGGGAGTATGGATACGCAGTATTTT. Encoded protein: CASSASGQGSMDTQYF.

This clone was picked up a small number of times. This chain joins TRBV15 and TRBJ1-6, with a weak D call TRBD1 (5 bases). Trimming shortened V by 4 bases and J by 9 bases, and 13 bases separated the two germline ends. Germline V gene lookup returns CDR1 LNHNV and CDR2 YYDKDF (reference sequence). This CDR3 spans 14 amino acids. The CDR3 nucleotides read TGTGCCACCAGCAACAGGCCTTCCGGTTCACCCCTCCACTTT. Translating it yields CATSNRPSGSPLHF.

This clone was recorded a few times. CDR3 coding DNA: TGTGCCAGCAGTAGGGGGACAATCGACGGAGAGACCCAGTACTTC. Its protein is CASSRGTIDGETQYF. The chain carries TRBV6-2 or TRBV6-3 and TRBJ2-5, with D perhaps TRBD1 (6 bases). Germline V gene lookup returns CDR1 MNHEY and CDR2 SVGEGT. The CDR3 extends over 15 amino acids. V was clipped by 5 bases and J by 4 bases, with 17 bases between them.

This chain joins TRBV24-1 and TRBJ2-7; 10 bases align to TRBD2. The CDR3 spans 14 residues. Germline CDR1 reads KGHDR; CDR2 reads SFDVKD. V dropped 6 bases and J dropped 1; count of bases not matched to a gene: 2. The CDR3 DNA follows: TGTGCCACCAGTTCTAGCGGGAGTTCCTACGAGCAGTACTTC. Residues: CATSSSGSSYEQYF.

The chain carries TRBV19 and TRBJ2-7; possibly TRBD2 for D (5 bases). The CDR3 runs to 15 residues. Between the trimmed V and J ends, which lost 3 bases and 2 bases, there was a span of 14 bases. CDR1 and CDR2 from the germline V gene are LNHDA and SQIVND (reference sequence). The CDR3 spells CASSIGWERAYEQYF. CDR3 bases: TGTGCCAGTAGTATCGGGTGGGAGCGTGCCTACGAGCAGTACTTC.

This chain connects TRBV11-2 to TRBJ2-3, with 9 nucleotides matching TRBD1. The CDR3 contains 14 residues. V shed 6 bases and J 1 base; nucleotides not matched to a gene: 2. Germline values: CDR1 SGHAT, CDR2 FQNNGV. The CDR3 loop is CASSRDRGTDTQYF. In nucleotides, the CDR3 is TGTGCCAGCAGTCGGGACAGGGGCACAGATACGCAGTATTTT.

The V call is TRBV7-6, the J call TRBJ1-1; D remains ambiguous. This CDR3 comprises 15 residues. Trimming shortened V by 1 base and J by 10 bases, and 19 bases separated the two germline ends. Germline CDR1 and CDR2: SGHVS and FNYEAQ. CDR3 coding DNA: TGTGCCAGCAGCTTAGGGATGGAAAGCGCGAGTAGAGCTTTCTTT. It is translated as CASSLGMESASRAFF.

This clone was seen more than once but under ten times. The chain has TRBV5-4 and TRBJ2-5; D possibly corresponds to TRBD2 (6 bases). This CDR3 spans 14 amino acids. V was trimmed by 4 bases and J by 4 bases, leaving 14 bases between them. Germline CDR1 reads SGHNT; CDR2 reads YYREEE (reference sequence). CDR3 nucleotides: TGTGCCAGCAGCGCTTCTAGCGTCCGAGAGACCCAGTACTTC. It encodes CASSASSVRETQYF.

This rearrangement joins TRBV18 to TRBJ1-2, with 8 bases aligning to TRBD1. Germline CDR1 reads KGHSH; CDR2 reads LQKENI. Germline trimming cut 5 bases from V and 3 bases from J; bases unmatched to any gene: 11. This CDR3 comprises 16 residues. The DNA of the CDR3 is TGTGCCAGCTCATTGGACAGGGTTAGGGGCTACTATGGCTACACCTTC. This translates into CASSLDRVRGYYGYTF.

The V and J genes are TRBV19 and TRBJ1-3; D gene unclear. Trimming shortened V by 0 bases and J by 2 bases, and 8 bases separated the two germline ends. Germline V gives CDR1 LNHDA, CDR2 SQIVND (reference sequence). The CDR3 consists of 15 residues. The CDR3 protein is CASSIDHPAGNTIYF. The CDR3 DNA reads as TGTGCCAGTAGTATAGATCATCCAGCTGGAAACACCATATATTTT. Drawing the rest from reference TRBV19 and TRBJ1-3, the complete variable domain is DGGITQSPKYLFRKEGQNVTLSCEQNLNHDAMYWYRQDPGQGLRLIYYSQIVNDFQKGDIAEGYSVSREKKESFPLTVTSAQKNPTAFYLCASSIDHPAGNTIYFGEGSWLTVV.

The chain carries TRBV5-1 and TRBJ1-1; weak D call: TRBD1 (5 bases). The CDR3 has 17 amino acids. From germline, CDR1 is SGHRS and CDR2 YFSETQ. V was shortened by 4 bases and J by 3 bases, with 22 bases between the two germline ends. The CDR3 here is CASSLNAGSPGDTEAFF. DNA for the CDR3: TGCGCCAGCAGCCTGAACGCAGGAAGCCCGGGGGACACTGAAGCTTTCTTT.

V gene TRBV3-1 (or the pseudogene TRBV3-2) combines with J gene TRBJ1-4; no definite D call. With 0 bases removed from V and 3 bases from J, the gap between germline ends came to 5 bases. This CDR3 comprises 14 residues. The germline V gene has CDR1 LGHDT and CDR2 YNNKEL (reference sequence). CDR3 nucleotides: TGTGCCAGCAGCCAAGACTTATCTAATGAAAAACTGTTTTTT. This codes for CASSQDLSNEKLFF.

The rearrangement links TRBV10-1 to TRBJ1-6; tentatively, D is TRBD1 (6 bases). Germline CDR1 reads WNHNN; CDR2 reads SYGVQD (reference sequence). Trimming stripped 6 bases from V and 9 bases from J, with 12 bases between. The CDR3 has 13 residues. DNA of the CDR3: TGCGCCAGCAGGGACAGCTCGGGTTCACCCCTCCACTTT. This encodes CASRDSSGSPLHF.